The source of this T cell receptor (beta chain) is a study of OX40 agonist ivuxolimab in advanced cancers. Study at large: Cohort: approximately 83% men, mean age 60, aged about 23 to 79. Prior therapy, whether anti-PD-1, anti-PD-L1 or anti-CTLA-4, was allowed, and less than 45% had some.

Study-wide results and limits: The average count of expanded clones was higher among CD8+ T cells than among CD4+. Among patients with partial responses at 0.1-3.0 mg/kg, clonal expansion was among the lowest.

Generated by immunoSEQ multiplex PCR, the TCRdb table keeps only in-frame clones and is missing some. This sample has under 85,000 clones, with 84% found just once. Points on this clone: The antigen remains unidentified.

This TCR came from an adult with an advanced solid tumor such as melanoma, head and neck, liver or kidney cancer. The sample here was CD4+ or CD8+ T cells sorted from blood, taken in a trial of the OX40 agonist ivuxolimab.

CDR3: CSVAGTAGGGSYNEQFF. Here the CDR3 DNA reads TGCAGCGTAGCCGGGACGGCTGGGGGTGGGTCCTACAATGAGCAGTTCTTC. V gene TRBV29-1 combines with J gene TRBJ2-1; D is tentatively TRBD1 or TRBD2 (5 bases each). This CDR3 has 17 amino acids. Trimming cost V 6 bases and J 1 base, with 22 bases left between them. The germline V gene has CDR1 SQVTM and CDR2 ANQGSEA.